These 9 T cell receptor beta chains came from one sample sequenced in a study of blood T cell repertoires in COVID-19. Data came from immunoSEQ multiplex PCR; TCRdb stores just in-frame clones and leaves some out. The sample includes 270,000 or so clones, less than 95% of them seen just once. The sequenced sample was PBMCs or T cells enriched from blood (not recorded which). All receptors derive from a man aged 40-49 years who had been exposed to COVID-19.

This clone has just one count. This chain connects TRBV19 to TRBJ2-7, with D tentatively TRBD2 (5 bases). CDR1 is LNHDA and CDR2 is SQIVND in the germline V gene (reference sequence). The CDR3 is 15 residues long. V gave up 1 base and J gave up 2 bases, with 12 bases separating them. The CDR3 loop reads CASSIVLFGAYEQYF. The CDR3 region has the DNA TGTGCCAGTAGTATAGTCCTATTCGGGGCCTACGAGCAGTACTTC.

The rearrangement links TRBV12-5 to TRBJ2-1, with D possibly being TRBD1 (5 bases). The V and J ends lost 6 bases and 5 bases respectively, with 8 bases between them. The CDR3 is 12 residues long. The germline V gene has CDR1 LGHNT and CDR2 FRNRAP. The CDR3 region is CASGTADNEQFF. CDR3 in DNA: TGTGCTAGTGGGACAGCCGACAATGAGCAGTTCTTC.

The chain has TRBV18 and TRBJ2-1; the D is unclear. V was cut by 5 bases and J by 7 bases, with 9 bases left in between. CDR3 length equals 12 residues. CDR1 KGHSH and CDR2 LQKENI come from the germline V gene. This CDR3 is CASSYAENEQFF. The CDR3 DNA reads TGTGCCAGCTCATACGCGGAGAATGAGCAGTTCTTC.

The rearrangement uses TRBV2 and TRBJ1-5; D is uncertain. Germline V gene data show CDR1 as SNHLY and CDR2 as FYNNEI. V lost 4 bases to trimming and J lost 0 bases, with 7 bases between them. CDR3 length: 14 residues. As DNA, the CDR3 is TGTGCCAGCAGTGCCGCAGATAGCAATCAGCCCCAGCATTTT. Its protein product is CASSAADSNQPQHF.

The chain employs TRBV11-2 and TRBJ2-4; D possibly corresponds to TRBD1 (5 bases). Looked up from germline, CDR1 is SGHAT and CDR2 is FQNNGV. There are 17 residues in the CDR3. V lost 5 bases and J lost 0, with 17 bases in between. The CDR3: CASSTLRASLAKNIQYF. The CDR3 DNA reads TGTGCCAGCAGCACCCTCAGGGCGAGTCTAGCCAAAAACATTCAGTACTTC.

The chain uses TRBV4-2 and TRBJ2-5; tentatively, D is TRBD2 (7 bases). The CDR3 is 16 amino acids. Germline-derived CDR1 and CDR2 are LGHNA and YNFKEQ. V lost 3 bases to trimming and J lost 2 bases, with 16 bases between them. The CDR3 protein is CASSQGTGRGQETQYF. CDR3 coding DNA: TGTGCCAGCAGCCAGGGCACAGGGAGGGGGCAAGAGACCCAGTACTTC.

J is TRBJ2-1 and V is TRBV7-3, with 12 bases matching TRBD1. This CDR3 spans 15 amino acids. V trimming: 6 bases; J trimming: 7 bases; junction bases outside the gene matches: 7. Germline CDR1 and CDR2: SGHTA and FQGTGA. The CDR3 nucleotides are TGTGCCAGCAGTTGGGGGACAGGGGGCACGAATGAGCAGTTCTTC. It is translated as CASSWGTGGTNEQFF.

The rearrangement joins TRBV4-3 to TRBJ2-5; 8 nucleotides align to TRBD1. The CDR3 length is 15 residues. Germline CDR1 LGHNA, CDR2 YSLEER. The trim removed 5 bases at V and 5 bases at J, leaving 10 bases unmatched. CDR3 in amino acids: CASSVAQGVYETQYF. CDR3 in DNA: TGCGCCAGCAGCGTGGCACAGGGGGTATACGAGACCCAGTACTTC.

This chain links TRBV5-6 with TRBJ2-1; D may be TRBD2 (6 bases). Germline-derived CDR1 and CDR2 are SGHDT and YYEEEE. Between the trimmed V and J ends, which lost 0 bases and 4 bases, there was a span of 11 bases. This CDR3 comprises 15 residues. The CDR3 bases are TGTGCCAGCAGCTTGGTACTAGCCCGGTACAATGAGCAGTTCTTC. Its protein is CASSLVLARYNEQFF.